This T cell receptor (beta chain) emerged from a study of sequential checkpoint blockade in melanoma. Overall study: Some 90 pretreatment tumor DNA samples were TCRβ immunosequenced.

Sample treatment: randomized to nivolumab then ipilimumab (arm A) or the reverse (arm B). DNA-damaging chemotherapy had not been given to any patient beforehand. This CDR3 spans 12 amino acids. V was pared by 9 bases and J by 1 base, with 10 bases between. The germline V gene has CDR1 MRHNA and CDR2 SNTAGT. This clone came up a few times. Here immunoSEQ multiplex PCR was the method, and the copy in TCRdb shows in-frame clones only, minus some. The sample yields about 13,000 clones, around 25% seen once. The chain combines TRBV6-4 with TRBJ2-7; the D gene is possibly TRBD2 (6 bases). This TCR came from a human donor with melanoma. Sequenced material: tumor tissue (inferred from file names), taken from a patient given nivolumab and ipilimumab in sequence. The DNA for the CDR3 is TGTGCCAGTGGAGGGTATTCCTACGAGCAGTACTTC. It specifies CASGGYSYEQYF.